This T cell receptor (beta chain) appears in the sequencing data of a study of OX40 agonist ivuxolimab in advanced cancers. Background on the study: Three patients got partial responses; one had hepatocellular carcinoma and two had cutaneous melanoma. Findings and limits, study-wide: The expanded peripheral T cells' antigen specificity was not determined.

Germline CDR1 SQVTM, CDR2 ANQGSEA. V lost 7 bases to trimming and J lost 1 base, with 10 bases between them. This CDR3 has 12 amino acids. This clone has just one count. Its specificity is not known. Only in-frame clones appear in the TCRdb table, and some are missing; sequencing was by immunoSEQ multiplex PCR. The data contain some 65,000 clones, about 90% of them seen just once; the ten biggest clones take up 2.5% to 3%. The cohort excluded patients with autoimmune disease history or systemic immunosuppression. Source: CD4+ or CD8+ T cells sorted from blood, taken in a trial of the OX40 agonist ivuxolimab. The chain couples TRBV29-1 to TRBJ1-1; D not certain. The origin of this receptor is an adult with an advanced solid tumor such as melanoma, head and neck, liver or kidney cancer. The CDR3 nucleotides read TGCAGCGCCCAGGACGGGAACACTGAAGCTTTCTTT. Translating gives CSAQDGNTEAFF. Variable domain in full (rest from reference TRBV29-1 and TRBJ1-1): SAVISQKPSRDICQRGTSLTIQCQVDSQVTMMFWYRQQPGQSLTLIATANQGSEATYESGFVIDKFPISRPNLTFSTLTVSNMSPEDSSIYLCSAQDGNTEAFFGQGTRLTVV.